The clone carrying this TCR beta chain turned up a few times. Its specificity is not known. This sample was included in a study of T-cell reconstitution after alpha-beta-depleted transplantation in children. Unique molecular identifiers were incorporated into the prepared TCRbeta library. TCRdb used MiXCR to reprocess the PCR reads, holding one entry per CDR3 protein. The data contain about 980,000 distinct CDR3 sequences, 25% to 30% of them seen just once; the ten biggest clones take up about 28%. Trimming at V came to 7 bases and at J to 4 bases, leaving 10 bases not matched to a gene. Germline assignment: CDR1 SGHRS and CDR2 YFSETQ. The CDR3 consists of 14 residues. Study results and limitations: Surviving recipient T cells and thymic progenitors underlay high day-60 TCRbeta diversity in some patients. Alpha-beta T cells present about two months after transplant were reported to originate from several hundred expanded graft clones. Counts and diversity of T cells one year after transplant came mostly from newly produced T cells.

The sample here was PBMCs, mostly from graft donor cells, taken 360 days after TCRalphabeta/CD19-depleted stem cell transplant. The chain employs TRBV5-1 and TRBJ1-2, with 7 bases aligning to TRBD1. This receptor was obtained from a boy in the first two years of life who had a stem cell transplant for SCID, so the T cells may come from the graft donor. This CDR3 reads CASRRGRDSYGYTF. The CDR3 DNA follows: TGCGCCAGCCGCCGTGGCCGGGACAGCTATGGCTACACCTTC.